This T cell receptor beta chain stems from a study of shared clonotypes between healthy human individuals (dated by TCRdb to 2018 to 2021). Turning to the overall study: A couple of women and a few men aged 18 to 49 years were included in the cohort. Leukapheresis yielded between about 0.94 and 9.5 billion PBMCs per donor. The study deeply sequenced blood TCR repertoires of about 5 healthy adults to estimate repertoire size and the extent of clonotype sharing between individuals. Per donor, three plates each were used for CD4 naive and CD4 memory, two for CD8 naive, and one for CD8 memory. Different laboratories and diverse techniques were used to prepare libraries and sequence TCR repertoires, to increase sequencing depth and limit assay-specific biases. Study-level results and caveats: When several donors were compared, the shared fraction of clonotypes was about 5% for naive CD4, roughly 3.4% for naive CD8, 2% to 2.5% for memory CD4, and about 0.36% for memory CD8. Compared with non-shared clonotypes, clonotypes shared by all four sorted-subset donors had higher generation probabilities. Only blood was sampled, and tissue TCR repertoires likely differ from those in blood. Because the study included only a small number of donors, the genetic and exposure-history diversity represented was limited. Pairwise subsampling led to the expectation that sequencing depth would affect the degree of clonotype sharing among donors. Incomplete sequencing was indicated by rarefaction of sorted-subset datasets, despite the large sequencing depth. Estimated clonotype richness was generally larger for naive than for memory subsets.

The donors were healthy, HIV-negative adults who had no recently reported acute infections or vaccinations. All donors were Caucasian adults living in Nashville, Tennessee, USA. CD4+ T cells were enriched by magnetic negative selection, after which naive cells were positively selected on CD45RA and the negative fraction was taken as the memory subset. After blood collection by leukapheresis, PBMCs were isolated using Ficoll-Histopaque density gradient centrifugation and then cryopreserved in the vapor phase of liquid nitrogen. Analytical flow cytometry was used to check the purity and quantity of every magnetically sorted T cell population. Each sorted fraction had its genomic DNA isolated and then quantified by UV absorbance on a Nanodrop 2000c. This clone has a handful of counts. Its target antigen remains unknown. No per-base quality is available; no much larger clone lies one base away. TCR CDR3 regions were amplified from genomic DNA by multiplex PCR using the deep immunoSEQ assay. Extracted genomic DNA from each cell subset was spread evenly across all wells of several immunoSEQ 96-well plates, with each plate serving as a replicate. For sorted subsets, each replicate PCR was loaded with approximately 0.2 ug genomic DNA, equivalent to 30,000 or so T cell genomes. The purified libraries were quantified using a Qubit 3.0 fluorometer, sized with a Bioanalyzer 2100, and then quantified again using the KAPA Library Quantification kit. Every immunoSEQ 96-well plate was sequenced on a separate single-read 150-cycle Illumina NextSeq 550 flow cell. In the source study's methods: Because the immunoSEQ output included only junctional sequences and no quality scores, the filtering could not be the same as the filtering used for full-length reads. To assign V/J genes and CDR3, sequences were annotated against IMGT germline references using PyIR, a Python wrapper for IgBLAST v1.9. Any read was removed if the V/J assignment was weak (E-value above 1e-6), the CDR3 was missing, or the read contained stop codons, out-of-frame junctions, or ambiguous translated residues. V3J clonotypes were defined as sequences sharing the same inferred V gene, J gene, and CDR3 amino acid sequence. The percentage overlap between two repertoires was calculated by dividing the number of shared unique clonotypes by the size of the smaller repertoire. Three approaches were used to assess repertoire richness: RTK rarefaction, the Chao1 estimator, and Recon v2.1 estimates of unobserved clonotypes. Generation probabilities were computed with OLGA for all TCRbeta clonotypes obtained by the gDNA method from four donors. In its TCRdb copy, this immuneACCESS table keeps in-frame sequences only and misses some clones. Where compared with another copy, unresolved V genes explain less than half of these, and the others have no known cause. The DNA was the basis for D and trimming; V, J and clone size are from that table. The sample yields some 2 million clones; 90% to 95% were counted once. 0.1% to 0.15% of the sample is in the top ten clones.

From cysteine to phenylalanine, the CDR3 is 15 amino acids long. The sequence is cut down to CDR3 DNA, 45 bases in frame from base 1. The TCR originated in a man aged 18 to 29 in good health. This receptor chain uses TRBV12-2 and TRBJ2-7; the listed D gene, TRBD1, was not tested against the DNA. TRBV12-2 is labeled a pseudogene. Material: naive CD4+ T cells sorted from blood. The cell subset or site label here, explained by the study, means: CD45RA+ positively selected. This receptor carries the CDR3 CASRLGACRGYEQYF. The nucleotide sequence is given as TGTGCAAGTCGCTTAGGTGCATGCAGGGGTTACGAGCAGTACTTC.